These 5 T cell receptor beta chains were all obtained from the same sample, sequenced in a study of blood T cell repertoires in COVID-19. Assay: immunoSEQ multiplex PCR; the TCRdb copy retains only in-frame clones and omits some. The data hold tens of thousands of clones, with around nine tenths observed a single time. Sequenced material: peripheral blood. The receptor set was obtained from an elderly woman with active COVID-19.

This clone was counted only a few times. The rearrangement uses TRBV9 and TRBJ2-1; 9 nucleotides line up with TRBD2. Germline CDR1 SGDLS, CDR2 YYNGEE. V trimming: 5 bases; J trimming: 9 bases; junction bases outside the gene matches: 6. The CDR3 consists of 13 residues. The CDR3 region is CASSSGRLGEQFF. The DNA of the CDR3 is TGTGCCAGCAGTAGCGGGAGATTAGGTGAGCAGTTCTTC.

This chain links TRBV7-9 with TRBJ2-5; maybe TRBD2 (6 bases). The CDR3 spans 13 residues. Per the germline V gene, CDR1 is SEHNR and CDR2 is FQNEAQ (reference sequence). The germline V and J ends were trimmed by 6 bases and 4 bases, with 12 bases remaining between them. The CDR3 region has the DNA TGTGCCAGCAGGCGGGGAACGTCAGAGACCCAGTACTTC. Protein: CASRRGTSETQYF.

This chain links TRBV7-8 with TRBJ2-1; 15 nucleotides align to TRBD2. The germline gives CDR1 SGHVS, CDR2 FQNEAQ. CDR3 size: 19 residues. J lost 8 bases, V lost 5 bases, and 16 bases had no gene match. The CDR3 nucleotides read TGTGCCAGCAGCCCAAAAGGCCGCCCGGGACTAGCGGGAGGTGATGAGCAGTTCTTC. Encoded protein: CASSPKGRPGLAGGDEQFF.

This chain joins TRBV6-6 and TRBJ2-2; possibly TRBD2 for D (5 bases). Trimming pared 6 bases from V and 6 bases from J, leaving 11 bases between. CDR3 length: 13 amino acids. Germline V gene sequence: CDR1 MNHNY, CDR2 SVGAGI (reference sequence). The CDR3 loop reads CASRSDGAGELFF. CDR3 nucleotide sequence: TGTGCCAGCAGGTCGGACGGGGCCGGGGAGCTGTTTTTT.

The J gene is TRBJ2-3, the V gene TRBV28, with 12 bases lining up with TRBD2. This CDR3 spans 17 amino acids. From germline, CDR1 is MDHEN and CDR2 SYDVKM. V shed 0 bases and J 0 bases; nucleotides not matched to a gene: 1. CDR3 bases: TGTGCCAGCAGTTTATGGACTAGCGGGAGAAGCACAGATACGCAGTATTTT. This codes for CASSLWTSGRSTDTQYF. The variable domain in full, completed from reference TRBV28 and TRBJ2-3, reads DVKVTQSSRYLVKRTGEKVFLECVQDMDHENMFWYRQDPGLGLRLIYFSYDVKMKEKGDIPEGYSVSREKKERFSLILESASTNQTSMYLCASSLWTSGRSTDTQYFGPGTRLTVL.